A selection of T cell receptor beta chains follows, all from one sample in a study of early T cells in non-severe SARS-CoV-2 infection. One entry per CDR3 protein results from TCRdb running MiXCR on the 5' RACE reads. The sample carries 60,000 to 70,000 distinct CDR3 sequences, around 5.7% recorded once. This material consisted of whole blood, taken at baseline. These receptors came from an adult who was a healthcare worker with PCR-confirmed SARS-CoV-2 infection or an uninfected control (not recorded which). Each CDR3 is given with its conserved first and last residue. Fields, in order: V gene, clone size, D gene, J gene, CDR3 protein, CDR3 DNA. The D gene is left open where the match is weak. Clone sizes are given selectively: once, few, many, or a class where the clone is expanded.

v_gene: TRBV12-3/TRBV12-4; abundance: NA; d_gene: NA; j_gene: TRBJ1-2; CDR3aa: CASGDGPNYGYTF; CDR3nt: TGTGCCAGCGGGGACGGTCCTAACTATGGCTACACCTTC
v_gene: TRBV29-1; abundance: many; d_gene: TRBD1; j_gene: TRBJ2-1; CDR3aa: CSVEVPGQVFDEQFF; CDR3nt: TGCAGCGTTGAAGTACCCGGACAGGTTTTTGATGAGCAGTTCTTC
v_gene: TRBV7-8; abundance: many; d_gene: NA; j_gene: TRBJ2-1; CDR3aa: CASSLHLSEQFF; CDR3nt: TGTGCCAGCAGCCTTCATCTGTCTGAGCAGTTCTTC
v_gene: TRBV20-1; abundance: many; d_gene: NA; j_gene: TRBJ2-3; CDR3aa: CSAGEGLTDTQYF; CDR3nt: TGCAGTGCTGGCGAGGGGCTGACAGATACGCAGTATTTT
v_gene: TRBV29-1; abundance: many; d_gene: NA; j_gene: TRBJ1-1; CDR3aa: CSAKGSGALNTEAFF; CDR3nt: TGCAGCGCTAAAGGGTCGGGGGCCTTGAACACTGAAGCTTTCTTT
v_gene: TRBV20-1; abundance: few; d_gene: NA; j_gene: TRBJ1-2; CDR3aa: CSATGRQRDGYTF; CDR3nt: TGCAGCGCCACCGGCCGACAAAGGGACGGCTACACCTTC
v_gene: TRBV20-1; abundance: many; d_gene: TRBD2; j_gene: TRBJ2-7; CDR3aa: CSALGLAGGSLEQYF; CDR3nt: TGCAGTGCCCTGGGACTAGCGGGAGGGTCTCTCGAGCAGTACTTC
v_gene: TRBV28; abundance: many; d_gene: NA; j_gene: TRBJ2-6; CDR3aa: CASSLAGAERPNVLTF; CDR3nt: TGTGCCAGCAGTTTAGCCGGCGCAGAGCGGCCCAACGTCCTGACTTTC
v_gene: TRBV11-3; abundance: few; d_gene: NA; j_gene: TRBJ2-1; CDR3aa: CASSLTPSSREQFF; CDR3nt: TGTGCCAGCAGCTTAACCCCCTCTAGCCGAGAGCAGTTCTTC
v_gene: TRBV6-1; abundance: few; d_gene: TRBD2; j_gene: TRBJ2-3; CDR3aa: CASRVSGRADTQYF; CDR3nt: TGTGCCAGCAGAGTTAGCGGGAGGGCAGATACGCAGTATTTT
v_gene: TRBV6-1; abundance: NA; d_gene: TRBD2; j_gene: TRBJ2-5; CDR3aa: CASSSQGLAGMETQYF; CDR3nt: TGTGCCAGCAGTTCCCAGGGACTAGCGGGAATGGAGACCCAGTACTTC
v_gene: TRBV29-1; abundance: many; d_gene: NA; j_gene: TRBJ2-5; CDR3aa: CSVAGARYQETQYF; CDR3nt: TGCAGCGTAGCAGGGGCGAGATACCAAGAGACCCAGTACTTC
v_gene: TRBV28; abundance: many; d_gene: NA; j_gene: TRBJ1-2; CDR3aa: CASSIATSGYRYTF; CDR3nt: TGTGCCAGCAGTATAGCAACTTCAGGATACCGCTACACCTTC
v_gene: TRBV28; abundance: few; d_gene: NA; j_gene: TRBJ1-5; CDR3aa: CASSLTVGTDLNQPQHF; CDR3nt: TGTGCCAGCAGTTTAACAGTGGGCACGGATCTAAATCAGCCCCAGCATTTT
v_gene: TRBV7-9; abundance: many; d_gene: NA; j_gene: TRBJ1-4; CDR3aa: CASSWTQGFNEKLFF; CDR3nt: TGTGCCAGCAGCTGGACCCAGGGGTTTAATGAAAAACTGTTTTTT
v_gene: TRBV9; abundance: NA; d_gene: TRBD2; j_gene: TRBJ2-1; CDR3aa: CASSSGSAYNEQFF; CDR3nt: TGTGCCAGCAGTAGCGGGAGTGCCTACAATGAGCAGTTCTTC